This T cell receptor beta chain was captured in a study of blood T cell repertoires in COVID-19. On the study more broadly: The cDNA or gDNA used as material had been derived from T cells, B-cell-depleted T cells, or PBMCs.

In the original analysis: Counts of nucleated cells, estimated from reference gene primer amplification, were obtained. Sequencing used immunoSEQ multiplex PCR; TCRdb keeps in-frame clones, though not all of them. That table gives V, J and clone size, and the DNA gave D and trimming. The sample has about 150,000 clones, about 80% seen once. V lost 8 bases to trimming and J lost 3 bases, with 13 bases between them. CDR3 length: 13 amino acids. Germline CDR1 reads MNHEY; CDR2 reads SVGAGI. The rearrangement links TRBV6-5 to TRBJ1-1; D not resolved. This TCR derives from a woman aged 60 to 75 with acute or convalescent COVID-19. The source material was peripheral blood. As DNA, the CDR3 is TGTGCCAGCCGCGATGGGCAGTACACTGAAGCTTTCTTT. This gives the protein CASRDGQYTEAFF.